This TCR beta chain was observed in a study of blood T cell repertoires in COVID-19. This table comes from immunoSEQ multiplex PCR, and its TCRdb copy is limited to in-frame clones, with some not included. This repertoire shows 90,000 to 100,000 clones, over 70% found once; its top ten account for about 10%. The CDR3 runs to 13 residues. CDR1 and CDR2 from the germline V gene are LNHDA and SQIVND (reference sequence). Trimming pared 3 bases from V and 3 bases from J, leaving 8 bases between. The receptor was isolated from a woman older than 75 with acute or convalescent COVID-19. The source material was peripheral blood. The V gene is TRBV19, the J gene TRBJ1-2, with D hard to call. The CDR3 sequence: CASSIGRYYGYTF. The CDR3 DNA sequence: TGTGCCAGTAGTATTGGGAGGTACTATGGCTACACCTTC.